The clone carrying this TCR beta chain has a count of ten or more. The source of the sample is a study of early T cells in non-severe SARS-CoV-2 infection. A single record per CDR3 protein comes from TCRdb applying MiXCR to the 5' RACE reads. The repertoire includes fewer than 85,000 distinct CDR3 sequences, roughly 9.4% of them detected once, and 4.8% sits in the top ten. Trimming took 3 bases from V and 7 from J, leaving 13 bases between them. Per germline, CDR1 LNHDA and CDR2 SQIVND (reference sequence). The CDR3 spans 14 residues. What was sequenced was whole blood. The receptor's source is an adult who was a healthcare worker with PCR-confirmed SARS-CoV-2 infection or an uninfected control (not recorded which). This chain joins TRBV19 and TRBJ1-5; D gene ambiguous. DNA of the CDR3: TGTGCCAGTAGTATCTCCGCAGGCCAGCAGCCCCAGCATTTT. Amino acid sequence: CASSISAGQQPQHF. The complete variable domain, with remaining parts taken from reference TRBV19 and TRBJ1-5, reads DGGITQSPKYLFRKEGQNVTLSCEQNLNHDAMYWYRQDPGQGLRLIYYSQIVNDFQKGDIAEGYSVSREKKESFPLTVTSAQKNPTAFYLCASSISAGQQPQHFGDGTRLSIL.